Each of the 3 T cell receptor beta chains below was sequenced from the same sample in a study of blood T cell repertoires in COVID-19. This table comes from immunoSEQ multiplex PCR, and its TCRdb copy is limited to in-frame clones, with some not included. This sample has fewer than 90,000 clones, with roughly 87% found just once. The sample taken for sequencing was peripheral blood. The receptors originated from a male donor with acute or convalescent COVID-19.

The chain has TRBV6-6 and TRBJ1-6, with TRBD1 as a possible D gene (5 bases). V was shortened by 7 bases and J by 7 bases, with 11 bases between the two germline ends. This CDR3 contains 13 residues. CDR1 and CDR2 from the germline V gene are MNHNY and SVGAGI (reference sequence). CDR3 region: CASTARENSPLHF. DNA for the CDR3: TGTGCCAGCACCGCCAGGGAAAATTCACCCCTCCACTTT.

The rearrangement links TRBV29-1 to TRBJ1-2; a possible D gene is TRBD1 (6 bases). This CDR3 comprises 14 residues. The germline CDR1 and CDR2 sequences are SQVTM and ANQGSEA. Trimming shortened V by 4 bases and J by 7 bases, and 19 bases separated the two germline ends. The DNA for the CDR3 is TGCAGCGTTGTATCGGGGGGACACATGGGTGGCTACACCTTC. It encodes CSVVSGGHMGGYTF.

This chain uses TRBV28 with TRBJ1-2; maybe TRBD1 (5 bases). The germline V gene has CDR1 MDHEN and CDR2 SYDVKM. V dropped 7 bases and J dropped 4 bases, with 10 bases sitting between them. The CDR3 loop spans 12 amino acids. In DNA, the CDR3 is TGTGCCAGCACCAGGGACTTCTATGGCTACACCTTC. This translates into CASTRDFYGYTF.